This T cell receptor (beta chain) is from a study of identical twins (dated by TCRdb to 2016 to 2018). For the wider study: To test whether fetal clonotypes persist, this study deep-sequenced TCR alpha and beta repertoires from monozygotic twins, from unrelated adults of various ages, and from cord blood. Replicate twin experiments were performed at different times using different library preparation protocols to rule out contamination.

The library was built by means of 5' RACE. Sequencing was performed on an Illumina HiSeq 2000. Template switching added a universal primer binding site, and the final cDNA carried a unique molecular identifier that allowed TCR cDNA molecules to be counted accurately. Specific primers in the conserved constant-segment region were used to synthesize first-strand cDNA for the TCR alpha and beta chains. To control for contamination, each cDNA library was double barcoded with a SMART-Mk sample barcode plus Illumina barcodes. TruSeq adapter sequences along with Illumina sample barcodes were introduced in two successive PCR steps. Sequencing of the TCR alpha and beta cDNA libraries was done on the Illumina HiSeq platform using custom primers. On the authors' methods: MiGEC was used to process raw reads and extract unique molecular identifiers, and MiXCR was used to find CDR3 positions. For each individual, recombination models were inferred using an EM algorithm with the repgenHMM and IGoR tools. The tcR package in R was used for shared clonotype analysis, with sharing normalized by the product of cloneset sizes. To study raw recombination free of thymic and clonal selection effects, out-of-frame nonproductive sequences were analyzed. The public reads were reanalyzed by TCRdb: fastp trimming at Q25, MiXCR alignment, in-frame beta chains only. One record per CDR3 amino acid sequence lists the most common genes and DNA. TCRdb's processing, not the authors', yielded these V and J calls. The sample contains approximately 410,000 distinct CDR3 sequences, approximately 17% of them found a single time. Jointly, the top ten make up around 12% of the sample.

The investigation overall reported the following: In beta out-of-frame sequences, excess twin sharing was weaker, because having fewer shared sequences lowered the signal-to-noise ratio. Fewer insertions were carried by abundant cord blood beta clonotypes, a similar but weaker trend appeared in young adult naive repertoires, and no such trend appeared in memory repertoires. Recombination models systematically underestimated out-of-frame TCR alpha sharing in monozygotic twins but agreed with sharing between unrelated individuals. Zero-insertion analyses could be partly confounded by invariant T cells such as MAIT and iNKT, although diverse VJ usage argued against such confounding for most clonotypes. Because the same donors could not be followed over many years, the conclusions relied on cross-sectional statistical analysis. Compared with coincidental sharing between unrelated individuals, out-of-frame TCR alpha sequences shared between twins had an excess of sequences with low generation probability.

Turning to this clonotype: Its specific antigen is unknown. The input lacks base qualities; no much larger clone sits a single base away.

Every donor was a healthy Caucasian. The study also sequenced three unrelated non-twin adults: a male aged 18 to 30, a male aged 50 to 60 and a female aged 50 to 60. Miltenyi CD45RO+ enrichment and human naive T-cell isolation kits were used to isolate memory (CD45RO+) and naive T cells from PBMC. Counted from cysteine to phenylalanine, this CDR3 has 14 amino acids. Just CDR3 DNA is preserved here, 42 bases in frame from base 1. CDR1 SGHVS and CDR2 FNYEAQ are derived from the germline V gene. The junction carries 13 bases between V and J, which are trimmed by 5 bases and 3 bases respectively. The sequenced material came from naive T cells sorted from blood. The cell subset or site label on this specimen signifies: cells isolated with a human naive T-cell isolation kit. This receptor was taken from a man aged 50 or older in good health. Here the chain combines TRBV7-6 and TRBJ2-5, with no reliable assignment of the D segment. CDR3 region: CASSGLSLEETQYF. The nucleotide sequence reads TGTGCCAGCAGCGGGTTGTCGCTGGAAGAGACCCAGTACTTC.